This T cell receptor (beta chain) was documented in a study of long-term antiretroviral therapy in people with HIV. Study as a whole: The earliest samples predate the 2015 immediate-ART recommendation by about a decade. Overall study findings and caveats: Narrower CDR3 length ranges marked HIV repertoires relative to controls. Pre-ART expanded TRB clones stayed dominant throughout, though often decreasing after ART.

V was pared by 3 bases and J by 1 base, with 5 bases of the junction left unmatched. This CDR3 has 15 amino acids. The germline CDR1 and CDR2 sequences are SGHTA and FQGNSA. About this clone: Its target is not known.

No donor had fewer than one pre-ART PBMC sample or fewer than two post-ART PBMC samples. The run of the v3.0 immunoSEQ assay was at survey level. Repertoires were generated with immunoSEQ multiplex PCR, while TCRdb's copy carries only in-frame clones and drops some. Of about 27,000 clones listed, approximately 95% were seen once; the top ten hold about 10%. The chain couples TRBV7-2 to TRBJ2-7; 8 nucleotides line up with TRBD1. The receptor's source is a woman aged 40 to 50 with HIV. The sequencing used unsorted PBMCs, collected 7.6 years after starting antiretroviral therapy. DNA for the CDR3: TGTGCCAGCAGCTTGGACAGGGTTTCGTCCTACGAGCAGTACTTC. Amino acids: CASSLDRVSSYEQYF.